This T cell receptor beta chain is from a study of shared clonotypes between healthy human individuals. A remark on this clone: Its target is unknown.

Study-wide results and limits: Non-shared clonotypes had lower generation probabilities than those shared by all four donors.

It was across several immunoSEQ plates that each subset's genomic DNA was evenly split. Clones were sequenced by immunoSEQ multiplex PCR, and TCRdb holds only the in-frame ones, with some missing. The table lists under 2.5 million clones, around 93% of them singletons. Donors comprised healthy HIV-negative adults lacking recent acute infections or vaccinations. In germline, CDR1 is SGHRS, CDR2 YFSETQ. Trimming removed 2 bases at V and 0 bases at J, with 7 bases between. The CDR3 loop spans 14 amino acids. The sequenced sample was naive CD4+ T cells from PBMCs. This sample's subset: CD45RA+ positively selected. The chain joins TRBV5-1 to TRBJ2-3; D is unresolved. The sequence came from a man aged 18 to 29 in good health. Some clones in this sample may be carry-over from other donors' samples. The CDR3: CASSFLGSTDTQYF. In DNA, the CDR3 is TGCGCCAGCAGCTTTCTCGGGAGCACAGATACGCAGTATTTT.